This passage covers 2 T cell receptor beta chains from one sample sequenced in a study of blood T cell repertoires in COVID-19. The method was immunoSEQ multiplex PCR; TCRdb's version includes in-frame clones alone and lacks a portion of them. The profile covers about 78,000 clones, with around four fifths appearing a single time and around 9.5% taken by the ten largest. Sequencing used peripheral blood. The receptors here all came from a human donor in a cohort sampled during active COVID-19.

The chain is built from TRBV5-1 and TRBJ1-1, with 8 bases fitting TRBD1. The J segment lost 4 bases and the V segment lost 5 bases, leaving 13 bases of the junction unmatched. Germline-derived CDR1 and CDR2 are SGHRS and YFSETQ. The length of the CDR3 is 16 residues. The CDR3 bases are TGCGCCAGCAGTTTCGGCAATACAGGGGGGGCCACTGAAGCTTTCTTT. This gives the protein CASSFGNTGGATEAFF.

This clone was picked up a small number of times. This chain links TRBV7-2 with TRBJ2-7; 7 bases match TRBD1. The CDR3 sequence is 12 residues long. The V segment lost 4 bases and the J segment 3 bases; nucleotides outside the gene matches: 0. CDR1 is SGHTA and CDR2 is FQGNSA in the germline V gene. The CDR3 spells CASSWDSYEQYF. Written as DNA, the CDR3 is TGTGCCAGCAGCTGGGACAGCTACGAGCAGTACTTC.